The sequence of this T cell receptor (beta chain) was determined in a study of patients and donors after allogeneic stem cell transplantation. V lost 0 bases, J lost 7 bases, and 9 bases stayed unmatched. The germline gives CDR1 SGHTA, CDR2 FQGNSA. The CDR3 is 16 residues long. Each CDR3 protein is one row after TCRdb ran MiXCR on the RT-PCR reads. The sample has about 100,000 distinct CDR3 sequences, about a third seen once. Sequencing was performed on blood, either unsorted or a sorted T cell fraction (not recorded which). This sequence originates from a human donor who was either an allogeneic HSCT recipient or a stem cell or donor lymphocyte infusion donor (not recorded which). It is not recorded whose cells these are; they may come from a transplant donor. The chain combines TRBV7-2 with TRBJ2-3; 8 bases map to TRBD1. CDR3 DNA: TGTGCCAGCAGCTTAGCAGGACAGGGACGTTTTCATACGCAGTATTTT. Amino acids: CASSLAGQGRFHTQYF.